This T cell receptor (beta chain) emerged from a study of T cell responses to AZD1222 COVID-19 vaccine. The study, taken as a whole, reports: Every sample of the repertoires postdated the peak T cell response. Baseline seropositivity characterized only a handful of AZD1222 recipients.

The assay was immunoSEQ multiplex PCR, and TCRdb's table has in-frame clones only and misses some. The repertoire holds around 120,000 clones, around 92% seen once, with 0.8% to 1.1% in the top ten. Losses at the gene ends were 5 bases for V and 4 bases for J; bases not matched to a gene: 8. This CDR3 has 16 amino acids. Per the germline V gene, CDR1 is SGHNT and CDR2 is YYREEE (reference sequence). Notes on this clone: The target antigen is unknown.

The receptor was isolated from an adult in good health. The chain uses TRBV5-4 and TRBJ2-3; 12 positions agree with TRBD2. Source: peripheral blood, taken on day 0 of AZD1222 vaccination. This CDR3 is CASSQSSGRASDTQYF. The CDR3, as DNA: TGTGCCAGCAGTCAGTCTAGCGGGAGGGCCTCAGATACGCAGTATTTT. Combining the CDR3 with reference TRBV5-4 and TRBJ2-3 gives the whole variable domain ETGVTQSPTHLIKTRGQQVTLRCSSQSGHNTVSWYQQALGQGPQFIFQYYREEENGRGNFPPRFSGLQFPNYSSELNVNALELDDSALYLCASSQSSGRASDTQYFGPGTRLTVL.